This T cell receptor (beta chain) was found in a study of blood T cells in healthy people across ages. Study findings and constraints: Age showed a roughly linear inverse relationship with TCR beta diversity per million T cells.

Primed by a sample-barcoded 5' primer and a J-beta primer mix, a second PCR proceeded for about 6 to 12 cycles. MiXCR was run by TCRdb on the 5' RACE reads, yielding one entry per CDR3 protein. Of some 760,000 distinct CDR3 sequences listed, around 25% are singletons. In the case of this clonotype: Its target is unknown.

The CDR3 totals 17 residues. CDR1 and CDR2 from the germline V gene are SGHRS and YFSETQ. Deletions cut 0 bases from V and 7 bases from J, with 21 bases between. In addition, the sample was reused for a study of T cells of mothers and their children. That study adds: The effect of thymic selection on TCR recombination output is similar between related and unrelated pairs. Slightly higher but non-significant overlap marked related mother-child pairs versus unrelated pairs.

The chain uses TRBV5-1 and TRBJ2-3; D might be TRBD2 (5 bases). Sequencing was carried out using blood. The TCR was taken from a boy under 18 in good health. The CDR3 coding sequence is TGCGCCAGCAGCTTGGGATACGGTCCCGCTAGCATAAATACGCAGTATTTT. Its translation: CASSLGYGPASINTQYF.